The source of this T cell receptor beta chain is a study of beta chain features in type 1 diabetes. Whole-study findings and limits: At VDJ recombination sites, type 1 diabetes patients had fewer insertions and more deleted nucleotides. Shorter templates might be favored by PCR, and equally so in patients and in controls.

As for this clone: The antigen is unknown.

The entirety of the isolated RNA underwent reverse transcription, so expressed TCRB transcripts were sequenced. Data came from immunoSEQ multiplex PCR; TCRdb stores just in-frame clones and leaves some out. The sample comprises around 180,000 clones, 10% to 15% of which are singletons, and around 0.63% rests with the top ten. The length of the CDR3 is 16 residues. Germline CDR1 and CDR2: KGHSH and LQKENI. V was clipped by 5 bases and J by 1 base; unmatched bases: 5. Sorted cells reached over 95% purity in every population. The sample consisted of central memory CD4+ T cells from blood. The chain has TRBV18 and TRBJ1-5, with 10 nucleotides matching TRBD1. This TCR came from a woman aged 18-29 years in good health. DNA for the CDR3: TGTGCCAGCTCATCTGGGACAGGGGCGAGCAATCAGCCCCAGCATTTT. Translation gives CASSSGTGASNQPQHF. Drawing the rest from reference TRBV18 and TRBJ1-5, the complete variable domain is NAGVMQNPRHLVRRRGQEARLRCSPMKGHSHVYWYRQLPEEGLKFMVYLQKENIIDESGMPKERFSAEFPKEGPSILRIQQVVRGDSAAYFCASSSGTGASNQPQHFGDGTRLSIL.